Presented here are 24 T cell receptor beta chains from one specimen sequenced in a study of shared clonotypes between healthy human individuals. TCRdb keeps only in-frame clones here, not all; method: immunoSEQ multiplex PCR. The table has approximately 320,000 clones, 87% seen once. The material sequenced was memory CD8+ T cells sorted from blood. Subset noted: CD45RO+ cells pooled with CCR7-negative TemRA cells. Receptors originate from a man aged 18 to 35 in good health.

In its sample, this clone was seen once. This chain connects TRBV9 to TRBJ1-6, with TRBD1 as a possible D gene (5 bases). There are 14 residues in the CDR3. Trimming took off 2 bases at V and 6 bases at J, with 9 bases between the two ends. Per germline, CDR1 SGDLS and CDR2 YYNGEE. The CDR3 spells CASSVSGSNSPLHF. In DNA form, the CDR3 reads TGTGCCAGCAGCGTCTCAGGGAGTAATTCACCCCTCCACTTT.

The sample holds one count of this clone. The chain combines TRBV7-9 with TRBJ2-7; 9 bases map to TRBD1. The germline gives CDR1 SEHNR, CDR2 FQNEAQ (reference sequence). V gave up 5 bases and J gave up 2 bases; unmatched junction bases: 10. This CDR3 spans 16 amino acids. CDR3 nucleotide sequence: TGTGCCAGCAGCAGACCCGGGACAGGGCTCCCCTACGAGCAGTACTTC. Protein: CASSRPGTGLPYEQYF.

This chain links TRBV2 with TRBJ1-5; D not resolved. Germline assignment: CDR1 SNHLY and CDR2 FYNNEI. This CDR3 is built from 11 residues. Trimming stripped 3 bases from V and 6 bases from J, with 3 bases between. DNA for the CDR3: TGTGCCAGCAGTGACGGTCAGCCCCAGCATTTT. This encodes CASSDGQPQHF.

The J gene is TRBJ1-2, the V gene TRBV27; 8 bases align to TRBD1. The ends lost 6 bases at V and 4 bases at J; junction bases unmatched: 10. The CDR3 contains 15 residues. From germline, CDR1 is MNHEY and CDR2 SMNVEV (reference sequence). The CDR3 protein is CASSRLRGLFYGYTF. Written as DNA, the CDR3 is TGTGCCAGCAGCCGACTCAGGGGGCTGTTCTATGGCTACACCTTC.

The chain has TRBV5-1 and TRBJ1-2; D uncertain. V was trimmed by 3 bases and J by 5 bases, leaving 26 bases between them. The CDR3 spans 18 residues. Germline CDR1 is SGHRS and CDR2 is YFSETQ. The chain's CDR3 is CASSSDGLTGWIFYGYTF. CDR3 sequence (DNA): TGCGCCAGCAGCTCCGACGGTTTGACCGGGTGGATATTTTATGGCTACACCTTC.

This chain joins TRBV4-3 and TRBJ2-1; D unresolved. V lost 0 bases and J 4 bases, leaving 10 bases between the germline ends. Germline assignment: CDR1 LGHNA and CDR2 YSLEER. The CDR3 runs to 15 residues. CDR3 bases: TGCGCCAGCAGCCAAGAAGGGTCGGAGTACAATGAGCAGTTCTTC. It is translated as CASSQEGSEYNEQFF.

This chain connects TRBV6-1 to TRBJ2-1; unclear D gene. Between the trimmed V and J ends, which lost 8 bases and 7 bases, there was a span of 18 bases. The germline V gene encodes CDR1 MNHNS and CDR2 SASEGT. This CDR3 spans 14 amino acids. CDR3 loop: CASYLPLPSNEQFF. The CDR3 DNA is TGTGCCAGCTACCTCCCGTTGCCAAGTAATGAGCAGTTCTTC.

The chain carries TRBV6-1 and TRBJ2-3; 7 nucleotides line up with TRBD2. Losses at the gene ends were 11 bases for V and 3 bases for J; bases not matched to a gene: 14. The CDR3 runs to 15 residues. The germline CDR1 and CDR2 sequences are MNHNS and SASEGT. CDR3 nucleotide sequence: TGTGCCGCTTCCCGACTAGCAGGTTTGACAGATACGCAGTATTTT. This encodes CAASRLAGLTDTQYF.

Turning to this clone: At one of its ends the junction is not consistent with the germline gene, which may arise from a read error. The chain has TRBV4-2 and TRBJ2-7, with TRBD2 as a possible D gene (5 bases). From germline, CDR1 is LGHNA and CDR2 YNFKEQ. This CDR3 is 15 amino acids long. The CDR3 DNA reads TGTGCCAGCAGCAAGCGGTTAGGCCTTTTGTACGCGCAGTACTTC. Its protein is CASSKRLGLLYAQYF.

The rearrangement links TRBV5-6 to TRBJ2-4; D unresolved. The CDR3 loop spans 14 amino acids. Germline V lookup: CDR1 SGHDT, CDR2 YYEEEE. The V gene lost 1 base and the J gene lost 5 bases, with 10 bases spanning the gap. CDR3 nucleotide sequence: TGTGCCAGCAGCTTGTTGGTCTCACAAAACATTCAGTACTTC. This codes for CASSLLVSQNIQYF.

The chain has TRBV4-1 and TRBJ2-1, with unresolved D. Germline V gives CDR1 MGHRA, CDR2 YSYEKL. Trimming removed 0 bases at V and 3 bases at J, with 15 bases between. This CDR3 is built from 17 residues. The CDR3 sequence: CASSQDMGGPLYNEQFF. CDR3 in DNA: TGCGCCAGCAGCCAAGATATGGGCGGTCCCCTCTACAATGAGCAGTTCTTC.

The rearrangement links TRBV7-9 to TRBJ2-7; the D call may be TRBD1 or TRBD2 (5 bases each). Germline loops: CDR1 SEHNR, CDR2 FQNEAQ (reference sequence). The CDR3 is 19 residues long. Deletions cut 4 bases from V and 0 bases from J, with 25 bases between. In DNA form, the CDR3 reads TGTGCCAGCAGCTCGGAAATGCCCCAAACCCTGAGGGGCTCCTACGAGCAGTACTTC. Protein: CASSSEMPQTLRGSYEQYF.

The V call is TRBV5-1, the J call TRBJ1-1, with a tentative D call TRBD1 (6 bases). The V end lost 0 bases, the J end lost 4 bases, and 13 bases lay between the germline ends. Germline V gene lookup returns CDR1 SGHRS and CDR2 YFSETQ. The CDR3 totals 15 residues. CDR3 in amino acids: CASSLALGGLTEAFF. Written as DNA, the CDR3 is TGCGCCAGCAGCTTGGCGCTCGGGGGGCTCACTGAAGCTTTCTTT. Supplemented by reference TRBV5-1 and TRBJ1-1, the full variable domain reads KAGVTQTPRYLIKTRGQQVTLSCSPISGHRSVSWYQQTPGQGLQFLFEYFSETQRNKGNFPGRFSGRQFSNSRSEMNVSTLELGDSALYLCASSLALGGLTEAFFGQGTRLTVV.

The CDR3 region is CASSESTEEKLFF. DNA for the CDR3: TGTGCCAGCAGTGAATCAACAGAGGAAAAACTGTTTTTT. The chain employs TRBV25-1 and TRBJ1-4; D uncertain. The germline V gene encodes CDR1 MGHDK and CDR2 SYGVNS. V lost 1 base, J lost 8 bases, and 8 bases lay in between. The CDR3 spans 13 residues.

This clone was counted a single time. The chain combines TRBV2 with TRBJ2-7, with 8 bases aligning to TRBD2. The CDR3 totals 15 residues. CDR1 and CDR2 from the germline V gene are SNHLY and FYNNEI. Unmatched junction bases numbered 9, after V lost 6 bases and J lost 2 bases. This chain's CDR3 is CASRIIAGRTYEQYF. In nucleotides, the CDR3 is TGTGCCAGCAGGATAATAGCGGGAAGGACCTACGAGCAGTACTTC.

This clone was seen a few times. The chain links TRBV19 to TRBJ1-1, with unresolved D. The germline V gene encodes CDR1 LNHDA and CDR2 SQIVND (reference sequence). Trimming took off 4 bases at V and 8 bases at J, with 23 bases between the two ends. The CDR3 runs to 16 residues. CDR3 residues: CASSTLLRAPPPEAFF. In DNA form, the CDR3 reads TGTGCCAGTAGTACCCTCTTAAGGGCTCCCCCGCCGGAAGCTTTCTTT.

This rearrangement joins TRBV9 to TRBJ1-5; a weak D match, TRBD1 (6 bases). Germline loops: CDR1 SGDLS, CDR2 YYNGEE. The ends were cut back, 5 bases at V and 4 bases at J, with 16 bases in the middle. CDR3 size: 15 residues. The CDR3 loop is CASSRTGWRNQPQHF. The CDR3 region has the DNA TGTGCCAGCAGTCGAACAGGGTGGCGGAATCAGCCCCAGCATTTT.

This chain links TRBV28 with TRBJ2-1, with 7 bases matching TRBD1. Looked up from germline, CDR1 is MDHEN and CDR2 is SYDVKM. The CDR3 is made up of 14 amino acids. V lost 2 bases to trimming and J lost 7 bases; unmatched junction nucleotides: 5. Here the CDR3 reads CASSLGPRGNEQFF. The DNA of the CDR3 is TGTGCCAGCAGTTTAGGTCCCAGGGGGAATGAGCAGTTCTTC.

The V call is TRBV27, the J call TRBJ2-1; D is unresolved. CDR1 and CDR2 from the germline V gene are MNHEY and SMNVEV (reference sequence). This CDR3 has 13 residues. The V and J ends lost 5 bases and 6 bases respectively, with 11 bases between them. CDR3 protein: CASSPLGLNEQFF. CDR3 DNA sequence: TGTGCCAGCAGTCCCCTCGGGCTCAATGAGCAGTTCTTC.

This clone was seen once. The J gene is TRBJ2-3, the V gene TRBV11-2, with D hard to call. This CDR3 is built from 13 residues. Germline V gene data show CDR1 as SGHAT and CDR2 as FQNNGV. Trimming removed 2 bases from V and 6 bases from J, with 9 bases in between. CDR3 nucleotides: TGTGCCAGCAGCTTAATAGCTGGGGATACGCAGTATTTT. It yields the protein CASSLIAGDTQYF. The variable domain in full, with the rest retrieved from reference TRBV11-2 and TRBJ2-3, is EAGVAQSPRYKIIEKRQSVAFWCNPISGHATLYWYQQILGQGPKLLIQFQNNGVVDDSQLPKDRFSAERLKGVDSTLKIQPAKLEDSAVYLCASSLIAGDTQYFGPGTRLTVL.

DNA for the CDR3: TGTGCCAGCAGCTTAACCACTAGCGGGAGGCCCACAGATACGCAGTATTTT. It is translated as CASSLTTSGRPTDTQYF. The V call is TRBV7-9, the J call TRBJ2-3; TRBD2 matches at 12 bases. The germline V gene encodes CDR1 SEHNR and CDR2 FQNEAQ (reference sequence). With V trimmed by 2 bases and J by 2 bases, 5 bases remained unmatched. CDR3 size: 17 residues.

V and J are TRBV5-8 and TRBJ1-1; a weak D match, TRBD1 (5 bases). Trimming left V 0 bases short and J 5 bases short, with 11 bases between. The CDR3 is 14 amino acids. CDR1 is SGHTS, CDR2 YDEGEE, per germline. Here the CDR3 reads CASSLERGRTEAFF. CDR3 DNA sequence: TGTGCCAGCAGCTTGGAGAGGGGCAGGACTGAAGCTTTCTTT.

The V gene is TRBV7-9, the J gene TRBJ2-7; either TRBD1 or TRBD2 may fit D (5 bases each). The length of the CDR3 is 14 residues. Germline V CDR1 and CDR2: SEHNR, FQNEAQ (reference sequence). Trimming pared 5 bases from V and 5 bases from J, leaving 16 bases between. The chain's CDR3 is CASSPPGRPDEQYF. DNA for the CDR3: TGTGCCAGCAGCCCACCGGGACGTCCTGACGAGCAGTACTTC.

The chain employs TRBV5-1 and TRBJ1-2, with 7 nucleotides matching TRBD1. The CDR3 runs to 14 residues. The V gene's germline CDR1 is SGHRS and CDR2 YFSETQ. V gave up 0 bases and J gave up 4 bases; unmatched junction bases: 3. CDR3: CASSLGQGGYGYTF. The CDR3, as DNA: TGCGCCAGCAGCTTGGGACAGGGCGGCTATGGCTACACCTTC.